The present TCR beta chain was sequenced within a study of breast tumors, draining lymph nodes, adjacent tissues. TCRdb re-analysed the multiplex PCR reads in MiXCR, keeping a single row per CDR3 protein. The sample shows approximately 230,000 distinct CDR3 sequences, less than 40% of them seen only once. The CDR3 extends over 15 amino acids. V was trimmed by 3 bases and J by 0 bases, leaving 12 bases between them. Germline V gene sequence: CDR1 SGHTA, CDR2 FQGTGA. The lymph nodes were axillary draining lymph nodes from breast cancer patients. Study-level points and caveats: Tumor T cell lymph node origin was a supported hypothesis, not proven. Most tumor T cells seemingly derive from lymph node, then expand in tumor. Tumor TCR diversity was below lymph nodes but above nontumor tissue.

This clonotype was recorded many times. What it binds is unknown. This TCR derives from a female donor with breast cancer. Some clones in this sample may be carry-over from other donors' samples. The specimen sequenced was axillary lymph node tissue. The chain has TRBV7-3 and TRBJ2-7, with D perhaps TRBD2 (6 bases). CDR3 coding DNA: TGTGCCAGCAGCTTGGGGACTGGAAGCTCCTACGAGCAGTACTTC. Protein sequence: CASSLGTGSSYEQYF.